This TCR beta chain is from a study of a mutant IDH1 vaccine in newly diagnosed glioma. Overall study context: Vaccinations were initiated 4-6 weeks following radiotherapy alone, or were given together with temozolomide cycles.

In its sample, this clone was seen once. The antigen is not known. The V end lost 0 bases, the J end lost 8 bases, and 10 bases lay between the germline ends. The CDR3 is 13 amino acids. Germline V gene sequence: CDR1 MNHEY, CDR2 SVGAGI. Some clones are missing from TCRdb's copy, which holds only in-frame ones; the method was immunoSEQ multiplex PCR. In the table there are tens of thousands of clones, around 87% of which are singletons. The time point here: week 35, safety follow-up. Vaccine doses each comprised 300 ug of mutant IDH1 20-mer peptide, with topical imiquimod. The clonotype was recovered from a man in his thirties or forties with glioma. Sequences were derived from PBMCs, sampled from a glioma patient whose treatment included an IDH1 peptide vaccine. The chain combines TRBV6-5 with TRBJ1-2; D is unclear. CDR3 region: CASSYSFGVGYTF. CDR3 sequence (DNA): TGTGCCAGCAGTTACTCTTTCGGGGTAGGCTACACCTTC.